This TCR beta chain appears in the sequencing data of a study of cytomegalovirus exposure and HLA in healthy donors. Points on this clone: What it binds is not known.

Germline lookup yields CDR1 GTSNPN and CDR2 SVGIG (reference sequence). V gave up 5 bases and J gave up 5 bases, with 18 bases separating them. The CDR3 consists of 14 residues. Researchers ran the PCR with 60 Vbeta and 13 Jbeta primers. Sequencing used immunoSEQ multiplex PCR; TCRdb keeps in-frame clones, though not all of them. The profile shows roughly 150,000 clones, 75% to 90% of them singletons. Study results and caveats: The classifier, whose performance was assessed in both the original and validation cohorts, reportedly diagnosed cytomegalovirus status with high specificity and sensitivity.

The chain joins TRBV30 to TRBJ1-1; tentative D call: TRBD1 (5 bases). The clonotype originates from a woman between 18 and 30 years old in good health and CMV-seronegative. The sequenced material came from PBMCs. This chain's CDR3 is CAWVQGWVGTEAFF. CDR3 in DNA: TGTGCCTGGGTGCAGGGTTGGGTCGGGACTGAAGCTTTCTTT.